This T cell receptor beta chain was captured in a study of radiation and T cells in renal cell carcinoma. Time point reported: blood 2 weeks post-SBRT. The treatment was: 15 Gy SBRT to primary tumor, nephrectomy 4 weeks later. The tumor was a clear cell renal cell carcinoma. This clone has more than one count but fewer than ten. Antigen unknown. Study-level results: Baseline intratumoral clonotype presence is unknown without pretreatment biopsies.

This table comes from immunoSEQ multiplex PCR, and its TCRdb copy is limited to in-frame clones, with some not included. The sample gives 120,000 or so clones, approximately 90% of which show up once; 5.8% is in the top ten. This TCR was recovered from a woman in her 70s with renal cell carcinoma. The sequences come from blood, collected from a patient whose treatment included radiotherapy and nephrectomy.

CDR3 bases: TGTGCCAGCAGTTTGAAGGGATCGAACACTGAAGCTTTCTTT. It codes for CASSLKGSNTEAFF. This rearrangement joins TRBV28 to TRBJ1-1; D unresolved. The V gene lost 3 bases and the J gene lost 1 base, with 9 bases spanning the gap. CDR3 size: 14 residues. Germline lookup yields CDR1 MDHEN and CDR2 SYDVKM.